One and the same sample provided the 31 T cell receptor beta chains below, sequenced in a study of cytomegalovirus exposure and HLA in healthy donors. Use of 60 Vbeta and 13 Jbeta primers characterized the PCR. TCRdb's table, derived via immunoSEQ multiplex PCR, lists solely in-frame clones and lacks some. The sample comprises fewer than 110,000 clones, approximately 85% of which are singletons, and under 5% rests with the top ten. Specimen: PBMCs. The receptor source for this set is a man aged 25-40 years in good health and CMV-seronegative.

This chain joins TRBV15 and TRBJ2-7; TRBD1 is a possible D gene (7 bases). Per the germline V gene, CDR1 is LNHNV and CDR2 is YYDKDF (reference sequence). The CDR3 spans 15 residues. The V end lost 6 bases, the J end lost 3 bases, and 18 bases lay between the germline ends. The CDR3 reads CATSGGGHKVYEQYF. CDR3 sequence (DNA): TGTGCCACCAGTGGAGGGGGCCACAAGGTCTACGAGCAGTACTTC.

In its sample, this clone was seen once. This chain connects TRBV6-5 to TRBJ1-2; the match to TRBD1 covers 8 bases. This CDR3 has 15 amino acids. V was pared by 0 bases and J by 8 bases, with 8 bases of the junction left unmatched. Germline V gives CDR1 MNHEY, CDR2 SVGAGI. The CDR3 spells CASSYSYRGAGGYTF. The DNA of the CDR3 is TGTGCCAGCAGTTACTCCTACAGGGGGGCGGGAGGCTACACCTTC.

This sequence joins TRBV5-1 and TRBJ2-7; TRBD1 aligns across 7 bases. CDR1 is SGHRS, CDR2 YFSETQ, per germline. Losses at the gene ends were 4 bases for V and 3 bases for J; bases not matched to a gene: 7. This CDR3 is built from 14 residues. The CDR3 here is CASSPEGAYYEQYF. CDR3 coding DNA: TGCGCCAGCAGCCCCGAGGGGGCTTACTACGAGCAGTACTTC.

The J gene is TRBJ1-1, the V gene TRBV7-8; D ambiguous. The CDR3 is made up of 15 amino acids. V shed 7 bases and J shed 0 bases, with 15 bases lying between them. CDR1 and CDR2 from the germline V gene are SGHVS and FQNEAQ. The CDR3 reads CASNTDEGVNTEAFF. The CDR3 region has the DNA TGTGCCAGCAACACCGACGAGGGAGTGAACACTGAAGCTTTCTTT.

The chain uses TRBV7-9 and TRBJ2-2; TRBD2 matches at 13 bases. The CDR3 extends over 16 amino acids. CDR1 and CDR2 from the germline V gene are SEHNR and FQNEAQ (reference sequence). With V trimmed by 5 bases and J by 4 bases, 4 bases remained unmatched. DNA of the CDR3: TGTGCCAGCAGCCCCACTAGCGGGAGGGCCACCGGGGAGCTGTTTTTT. Protein: CASSPTSGRATGELFF. Supplemented by reference TRBV7-9 and TRBJ2-2, the full variable domain reads DTGVSQNPRHKITKRGQNVTFRCDPISEHNRLYWYRQTLGQGPEFLTYFQNEAQLEKSRLLSDRFSAERPKGSFSTLEIQRTEQGDSAMYLCASSPTSGRATGELFFGEGSRLTVL.

This chain connects TRBV11-2 to TRBJ1-2; TRBD1 aligns across 9 bases. Germline-derived CDR1 and CDR2 are SGHAT and FQNNGV. V lost 5 bases, J lost 8 bases, and 9 bases stayed unmatched. CDR3 length equals 14 residues. The CDR3 nucleotides read TGTGCCAGCAGCCTGGACAGGGGCATATGGGGCTACACCTTC. This gives the protein CASSLDRGIWGYTF.

This clone came up a few times. V and J are TRBV29-1 and TRBJ2-1; 10 bases are shared with TRBD2. V lost 8 bases to trimming and J lost 8 bases; unmatched junction nucleotides: 6. This CDR3 has 12 amino acids. In germline, CDR1 is SQVTM, CDR2 ANQGSEA. As DNA, the CDR3 is TGCAGCTCAGCGGGAGGGCCTTATGAGCAGTTCTTC. This codes for CSSAGGPYEQFF.

The rearrangement links TRBV28 to TRBJ2-3, with D perhaps matching TRBD2 (6 bases). The length of the CDR3 is 15 residues. V was cut by 3 bases and J by 2 bases, with 12 bases left in between. The germline CDR1 and CDR2 sequences are MDHEN and SYDVKM. This CDR3 reads CASSFGSGHTDTQYF. The CDR3 DNA reads TGTGCCAGCAGTTTCGGTAGCGGTCACACAGATACGCAGTATTTT.

This chain uses TRBV27 with TRBJ2-1; 7 bases align to TRBD1. This CDR3 contains 15 residues. Trimming took 7 bases from V and 7 from J; bases not matched to a gene: 13. Germline V gene lookup returns CDR1 MNHEY and CDR2 SMNVEV (reference sequence). The CDR3 region is CASTPTSTGWNEQFF. DNA of the CDR3: TGTGCCAGCACCCCGACATCGACAGGGTGGAATGAGCAGTTCTTC.

This chain uses TRBV7-9 with TRBJ1-4, with TRBD1 identical over 9 bases. J gave up 7 bases and V 2 bases, and 5 bases lay outside the gene matches. Germline V gene sequence: CDR1 SEHNR, CDR2 FQNEAQ (reference sequence). CDR3 size: 15 residues. DNA of the CDR3: TGTGCCAGCAGCTTATATGAGACAGGGGGTGAAAAACTGTTTTTT. It yields the protein CASSLYETGGEKLFF.

CDR3 sequence reads: CASSPGTGEGTEAFF. Written as DNA, the CDR3 is TGTGCCAGCAGTCCGGGAACAGGGGAAGGAACTGAAGCTTTCTTT. This rearrangement joins TRBV28 to TRBJ1-1; 7 bases agree with TRBD1. Germline CDR1 is MDHEN and CDR2 is SYDVKM. V lost 5 bases and J lost 5; bases outside the gene matches: 11. There are 15 residues in the CDR3.

The V gene is TRBV7-3, the J gene TRBJ1-1; D call uncertain. Germline CDR1 and CDR2: SGHTA and FQGTGA. Trimming stripped 6 bases from V and 2 bases from J, with 13 bases between. The length of the CDR3 is 14 residues. This CDR3 reads CASSNNGRNTEAFF. In DNA form, the CDR3 reads TGTGCCAGCAGTAATAACGGTCGCAACACTGAAGCTTTCTTT.

This clone has only a few counts. The V call is TRBV19, the J call TRBJ2-1; 8 bases are shared with TRBD1. CDR3 length: 16 amino acids. Germline lookup yields CDR1 LNHDA and CDR2 SQIVND (reference sequence). J lost 5 bases, V lost 7 bases, and 13 bases had no gene match. The CDR3 is CASTLGTGVIHNEQFF. Here the CDR3 DNA reads TGTGCCAGTACCTTGGGGACAGGAGTTATCCACAATGAGCAGTTCTTC.

CDR3 protein: CASSQVLAGETQYF. In DNA, the CDR3 is TGTGCCAGCAGCCAAGTACTAGCGGGAGAGACCCAGTACTTC. The rearrangement uses TRBV4-2 and TRBJ2-5, with 9 bases fitting TRBD2. V gave up 1 base and J gave up 4 bases; unmatched junction bases: 1. Germline lookup yields CDR1 LGHNA and CDR2 YNFKEQ. This CDR3 is 14 amino acids long.

This rearrangement joins TRBV7-9 to TRBJ1-4; TRBD1 might be the D (5 bases). There are 18 residues in the CDR3. The V and J ends lost 5 bases and 0 bases respectively, with 19 bases between them. The germline gives CDR1 SEHNR, CDR2 FQNEAQ (reference sequence). In DNA form, the CDR3 reads TGTGCCAGCAGCGGAATGGACACTCCCACAGCAACTAATGAAAAACTGTTTTTT. Translating gives CASSGMDTPTATNEKLFF.

V usage is TRBV6-5 and J usage is TRBJ2-2; weak D call: TRBD2 (6 bases). Trimming took 5 bases from V and 6 from J, leaving 7 bases between them. The CDR3 is 12 residues long. The germline gives CDR1 MNHEY, CDR2 SVGAGI. CDR3 region: CASSRGSGELFF. The CDR3 DNA reads TGTGCCAGCAGTCGGGGGTCCGGGGAGCTGTTTTTT.

This clone was observed a few times. The chain links TRBV30 to TRBJ1-5; 7 nucleotides align to TRBD1. This CDR3 spans 15 amino acids. Per germline, CDR1 GTSNPN and CDR2 SVGIG (reference sequence). Unmatched junction bases numbered 8, after V lost 3 bases and J lost 3 bases. The CDR3 DNA is TGTGCCTGGAGCTATAGGGGGCTTATCAATCAGCCCCAGCATTTT. Protein: CAWSYRGLINQPQHF.

Only a few counts were recorded for this clone. The rearrangement uses TRBV6-5 and TRBJ2-2; maybe TRBD1 (5 bases). The germline V gene has CDR1 MNHEY and CDR2 SVGAGI. CDR3 size: 15 residues. Between the trimmed V and J ends, which lost 6 bases and 5 bases, there was a span of 16 bases. CDR3 loop: CASREIPQGTGELFF. CDR3 DNA: TGTGCCAGCAGAGAAATCCCGCAGGGTACCGGGGAGCTGTTTTTT.

This clone was seen a handful of times. The chain employs TRBV7-5 and TRBJ2-5; TRBD1, the table's D call, lacks a check against the DNA. TRBV7-5 is tagged as a pseudogene. The CDR3 length is 19 residues. The CDR3 nucleotides read TGTGTCAGAAGCTTCTCCCAGCGACCGGGACAGGGAGTTGAAGAGACCCAGTACTTC. It translates to CVRSFSQRPGQGVEETQYF.

The rearrangement links TRBV27 to TRBJ2-1; D not certain. CDR1 is MNHEY and CDR2 is SMNVEV in the germline V gene (reference sequence). The CDR3 sequence is 13 residues long. The V and J ends lost 5 bases and 6 bases respectively, with 11 bases between them. The CDR3 region has the DNA TGTGCCAGCAGTATGTCAGGAATCAATGAGCAGTTCTTC. Translated: CASSMSGINEQFF.

Details on this clone: Its ends do not fully match the called genes, so a read error is possible. The chain recombines TRBV6-1 with TRBJ2-1; the match to TRBD1 covers 9 bases. This CDR3 is built from 18 residues. Germline V gives CDR1 MNHNS, CDR2 SASEGT. CDR3 nucleotide sequence: TGTGCCAGCAGCGAAGACAGGGGGGCAGAGGGCACACAGAATGAGCAGTTCTTC. It encodes CASSEDRGAEGTQNEQFF.

The rearrangement uses TRBV2 and TRBJ2-6; the match to TRBD1 covers 7 bases. Germline CDR1 is SNHLY and CDR2 is FYNNEI. J gave up 4 bases and V 1 base, and 7 bases lay outside the gene matches. The CDR3 covers 17 residues. The CDR3 DNA follows: TGTGCCAGCAGTGAAGTCAGGGGGTCTTTCGGGGCCAACGTCCTGACTTTC. It translates to CASSEVRGSFGANVLTF.

V usage is TRBV4-2 and J usage is TRBJ1-2, with 7 nucleotides matching TRBD1. The V gene end was trimmed by 2 bases and the J gene end by 1 base; junction bases not matched to a gene: 7. The CDR3 length is 16 residues. The germline gives CDR1 LGHNA, CDR2 YNFKEQ. The CDR3 DNA reads TGTGCCAGCAGCCAACAGGGGGGAACCAGTAACTATGGCTACACCTTC. Translating it yields CASSQQGGTSNYGYTF.

The DNA of the CDR3 is TGTGCCAGCAGCCAAGATTTCGGGGGACCTCTAGGAAACACTGAAGCTTTCTTT. It specifies CASSQDFGGPLGNTEAFF. V is TRBV14 and J is TRBJ1-1; TRBD1 might be the D (5 bases). This CDR3 is 18 amino acids long. Trimming took off 0 bases at V and 2 bases at J, with 19 bases between the two ends. The germline V gene has CDR1 SGHDN and CDR2 FVKESK. Full variable domain (missing parts from reference TRBV14 and TRBJ1-1): EAGVTQFPSHSVIEKGQTVTLRCDPISGHDNLYWYRRVMGKEIKFLLHFVKESKQDESGMPNNRFLAERTGGTYSTLKVQPAELEDSGVYFCASSQDFGGPLGNTEAFFGQGTRLTVV.

This clone came up a few times. This chain connects TRBV13 to TRBJ2-3, with D maybe TRBD1 (5 bases). Germline CDR1 reads PRHDT; CDR2 reads FYEKMQ (reference sequence). The CDR3 consists of 18 residues. Trimming left V 4 bases short and J 0 bases short, with 20 bases between. The CDR3, as DNA: TGTGCCAGCAGCTCTCGAAGGGGCTTGGGGCGGAGCACAGATACGCAGTATTTT. Translation gives CASSSRRGLGRSTDTQYF.

Remarks on this clone: This likely comes from a read error, as the CDR3 has no conserved phenylalanine or tryptophan at its end. The V call is TRBV30, the J call TRBJ1-6; D might be TRBD1 (6 bases). This CDR3 has 16 amino acids. The germline V gene has CDR1 GTSNPN and CDR2 SVGIG (reference sequence). The V and J ends lost 0 bases and 0 bases respectively, with 9 bases between them. In DNA, the CDR3 is TGTGCCTGGAGTGTAGGGGGAGTCTCCTATAATTCACCCCTCCACGTT. As protein: CAWSVGGVSYNSPLHV.

The rearrangement uses TRBV1 and TRBJ2-4; the table's D call, TRBD2, has no DNA check behind it. TRBV1 corresponds to a pseudogene. The CDR3 extends over 14 amino acids. The CDR3 is CTSSPTLAKNIQYF. The CDR3 DNA sequence: TGCACCAGCAGTCCGACTCTAGCCAAAAACATTCAGTACTTC.

This clone was counted once. V is TRBV2 and J is TRBJ2-7, with 8 bases identical to TRBD2. The V segment lost 5 bases and the J segment 5 bases; nucleotides outside the gene matches: 11. The CDR3 extends over 15 amino acids. CDR1 SNHLY and CDR2 FYNNEI come from the germline V gene. The CDR3 DNA follows: TGTGCCAGCAGTCTCAGCGGGAGTAAGTCCCACGAGCAGTACTTC. This codes for CASSLSGSKSHEQYF. Combining the CDR3 with reference TRBV2 and TRBJ2-7 gives the whole variable domain EPEVTQTPSHQVTQMGQEVILRCVPISNHLYFYWYRQILGQKVEFLVSFYNNEISEKSEIFDDQFSVERPDGSNFTLKIRSTKLEDSAMYFCASSLSGSKSHEQYFGPGTRLTVT.

This clone was counted a single time. V is TRBV29-1 and J is TRBJ1-1; D not certain. The germline gives CDR1 SQVTM, CDR2 ANQGSEA. Trimming shortened V by 8 bases and J by 0 bases, and 19 bases separated the two germline ends. The CDR3 consists of 15 residues. The CDR3 spells CSSETRVMVNTEAFF. The CDR3 DNA is TGCAGCTCCGAGACCCGGGTTATGGTGAACACTGAAGCTTTCTTT.

For the CDR3, the DNA is TGTGCCAGCAGTGACCCGGGACTAGCGGTGCAGTTCTTC. Translating gives CASSDPGLAVQFF. This chain connects TRBV6-4 to TRBJ2-1; TRBD2 aligns across 11 bases. Germline V CDR1 and CDR2: MRHNA, SNTAGT. The V and J ends lost 2 bases and 12 bases, in that order; junction bases with no gene match: 3. The CDR3 has 13 residues.

V is TRBV6-5 and J is TRBJ1-2; the D is unclear. The CDR3 is 14 amino acids. Germline-derived CDR1 and CDR2 are MNHEY and SVGAGI. Trimming removed 4 bases at V and 6 bases at J, with 15 bases between. The CDR3 sequence: CASSLDWHSDGYTF. The CDR3, as DNA: TGTGCCAGCAGTTTGGACTGGCACTCGGATGGCTACACCTTC.